The 30 T cell receptor beta chains below were found in one sample sequenced in a study of T cells in Graves' hyperthyroidism and ophthalmopathy. RNA transcripts provided the source from which TCR beta CDR3 regions were amplified. First-round RT-PCR with HTBI primers amplified the TCR CDR3 region. TCRdb re-analysed the multiplex PCR reads in MiXCR, keeping a single row per CDR3 protein. The sample records 550,000 to 700,000 distinct CDR3 sequences, 46% being singletons. Sequences were obtained from peripheral blood or thyroid tissue (not recorded which). The receptors originated from an adult woman with Graves' disease, either hyperthyroidism or ophthalmopathy (not recorded which).

This clonotype has ten or more counts. The J gene is TRBJ2-5, the V gene TRBV7-2, with 7 bases matching TRBD2. The CDR3 has 16 residues. Germline-derived CDR1 and CDR2 are SGHTA and FQGNSA. The trim removed 4 bases at V and 0 bases at J, leaving 8 bases unmatched. CDR3 sequence (DNA): TGTGCCAGCAGCTCTCAGGGAGGGAGGGACCAAGAGACCCAGTACTTC. Protein product: CASSSQGGRDQETQYF.

This clonotype has ten or more counts. The chain employs TRBV7-8 and TRBJ2-2; D is unresolved. Trimming removed 2 bases at V and 7 bases at J, with 2 bases between. The CDR3 extends over 11 amino acids. The V gene's germline CDR1 is SGHVS and CDR2 FQNEAQ. The CDR3: CASSLHGELFF. The DNA for the CDR3 is TGTGCCAGCAGCTTACACGGGGAGCTGTTTTTT.

This clonotype was detected many times. The chain uses TRBV20-1 and TRBJ1-1; the D gene is possibly TRBD1 (5 bases). The V gene lost 2 bases and the J gene lost 6 bases, with 22 bases spanning the gap. CDR3 length equals 16 residues. Per germline, CDR1 DFQATT and CDR2 SNEGSKA (reference sequence). The CDR3 loop reads CSARSHPRDLFAEAFF. The CDR3 DNA reads TGCAGTGCTAGATCACATCCCAGGGACTTATTCGCTGAAGCTTTCTTT.

This chain joins TRBV20-1 and TRBJ2-7; 11 positions match TRBD1. The CDR3 contains 13 residues. The germline CDR1 and CDR2 sequences are DFQATT and SNEGSKA (reference sequence). Trimming cost V 6 bases and J 3 bases; bases outside gene matches: 4. The CDR3 DNA follows: TGCAGTGCGTGGGACAGGGGGGACTACGAGCAGTACTTC. It is translated as CSAWDRGDYEQYF.

The sample holds many counts of this clonotype. V usage is TRBV28 and J usage is TRBJ2-2; D is unclear. The CDR3 length is 14 residues. Trimming took off 5 bases at V and 0 bases at J, with 7 bases between the two ends. CDR1 is MDHEN, CDR2 SYDVKM, per germline. For the CDR3, the DNA is TGTGCCAGCAGTCCCGACCCGAACACCGGGGAGCTGTTTTTT. Residues: CASSPDPNTGELFF.

Many counts were recorded for this clonotype. This chain connects TRBV7-9 to TRBJ1-6; maybe TRBD1 (5 bases). V lost 2 bases and J lost 7, with 21 bases in between. The CDR3 contains 18 residues. The germline V gene has CDR1 SEHNR and CDR2 FQNEAQ (reference sequence). In nucleotides, the CDR3 is TGTGCCAGCAGCTTAAGCGGATCTGGGGCCTCGGCAAATTCACCCCTCCACTTT. Its protein is CASSLSGSGASANSPLHF.

This rearrangement joins TRBV20-1 to TRBJ2-5; 8 bases line up with TRBD2. J was trimmed by 5 bases and V by 4 bases; bases with no gene match: 3. CDR1 is DFQATT and CDR2 is SNEGSKA in the germline V gene (reference sequence). This CDR3 has 12 residues. The CDR3 DNA follows: TGCAGTGCTAATGGCGGGAGGGAGACCCAGTACTTC. It specifies CSANGGRETQYF.

The V call is TRBV4-1, the J call TRBJ2-7, with 9 positions matching TRBD1. This CDR3 comprises 14 residues. Trimming at V came to 5 bases and at J to 4 bases, leaving 6 bases not matched to a gene. CDR1 is MGHRA and CDR2 is YSYEKL in the germline V gene. CDR3 protein: CASSGRDRAYEQYF. The CDR3 DNA follows: TGCGCCAGCAGCGGCCGGGACAGGGCGTACGAGCAGTACTTC.

The J gene is TRBJ2-7, the V gene TRBV27, with TRBD2 matching over 13 bases. This CDR3 has 14 amino acids. The J segment lost 7 bases and the V segment lost 8 bases, leaving 8 bases of the junction unmatched. Germline CDR1 reads MNHEY; CDR2 reads SMNVEV (reference sequence). The chain's CDR3 is CASSKGTSGTEQYF. As DNA, the CDR3 is TGTGCCAGCTCTAAAGGGACTAGCGGGACGGAGCAGTACTTC.

The chain couples TRBV7-9 to TRBJ1-5; 8 positions agree with TRBD1. There are 16 residues in the CDR3. The trim removed 1 base at V and 2 bases at J, leaving 4 bases unmatched. Germline V gene sequence: CDR1 SEHNR, CDR2 FQNEAQ (reference sequence). CDR3 nucleotide sequence: TGTGCCAGCAGCTTAGGGACAGGGCTCGGCAATCAGCCCCAGCATTTT. Its translation is CASSLGTGLGNQPQHF.

The rearrangement links TRBV28 to TRBJ2-7; D is unresolved. Germline lookup yields CDR1 MDHEN and CDR2 SYDVKM. V lost 3 bases to trimming and J lost 2 bases, with 8 bases between them. The CDR3 loop spans 13 amino acids. CDR3 residues: CASSLPYTYEQYF. CDR3 nucleotides: TGTGCCAGCAGTTTGCCATATACCTACGAGCAGTACTTC.

In this sample, this clonotype turned up many times. J is TRBJ2-5 and V is TRBV6-5, with 10 nucleotides matching TRBD2. The CDR3 totals 16 residues. J gave up 4 bases and V 1 base, and 6 bases lay outside the gene matches. CDR1 is MNHEY and CDR2 is SVGAGI in the germline V gene. CDR3: CASSYWTSGVGETQYF. CDR3 DNA sequence: TGTGCCAGCAGTTACTGGACTAGCGGTGTGGGAGAGACCCAGTACTTC.

With regard to this clonotype: An end of the junction does not agree with germline; a read error may underlie this. V usage is TRBV20-1 and J usage is TRBJ1-3; possible D gene TRBD1, 5 bases. The length of the CDR3 is 13 residues. CDR1 is DFQATT and CDR2 is SNEGSKA in the germline V gene (reference sequence). The CDR3 DNA follows: TGCAGTGGTAGAGGGACGGTTGGAAACACCATATATTTT. Translated: CSGRGTVGNTIYF.

The V gene is TRBV15, the J gene TRBJ1-5; D is perhaps TRBD1 (6 bases). Germline V gene sequence: CDR1 LNHNV, CDR2 YYDKDF (reference sequence). Trimming removed 3 bases from V and 2 bases from J, with 14 bases in between. The length of the CDR3 is 16 residues. This CDR3 is CATSSVTPGGNQPQHF. CDR3 sequence (DNA): TGTGCCACCAGCAGCGTAACTCCAGGGGGCAATCAGCCCCAGCATTTT. Full variable domain (missing parts from reference TRBV15 and TRBJ1-5): DAMVIQNPRYQVTQFGKPVTLSCSQTLNHNVMYWYQQKSSQAPKLLFHYYDKDFNNEADTPDNFQSRRPNTSFCFLDIRSPGLGDTAMYLCATSSVTPGGNQPQHFGDGTRLSIL.

The chain carries TRBV19 and TRBJ2-5; the match to TRBD1 covers 8 bases. Looked up from germline, CDR1 is LNHDA and CDR2 is SQIVND (reference sequence). This CDR3 is built from 17 residues. V trimming: 6 bases; J trimming: 5 bases; junction bases outside the gene matches: 17. CDR3 sequence reads: CASSMTWRGQGSETQYF. Written as DNA, the CDR3 is TGTGCCAGTAGCATGACTTGGAGAGGACAGGGTAGCGAGACCCAGTACTTC.

V is TRBV5-4 and J is TRBJ1-2; possibly TRBD1 for D (5 bases). CDR1 and CDR2 (germline): SGHNT, YYREEE (reference sequence). V was cut by 4 bases and J by 4 bases, with 14 bases left in between. This CDR3 has 14 residues. The CDR3 protein is CASSRETAAYGYTF. CDR3 sequence (DNA): TGTGCCAGCAGCCGTGAGACAGCAGCCTATGGCTACACCTTC.

This clonotype was found many times. The chain joins TRBV10-3 to TRBJ2-7; D may be TRBD2 (6 bases). CDR3 length: 15 residues. Germline lookup yields CDR1 ENHRY and CDR2 SYGVKD. V lost 6 bases to trimming and J lost 0 bases, with 15 bases between them. CDR3 region: CAIRRVAVNSYEQYF. CDR3 in DNA: TGTGCCATCAGGCGGGTAGCGGTAAACTCCTACGAGCAGTACTTC.

This sequence joins TRBV7-2 and TRBJ1-1, with a weak D call TRBD1 (6 bases). Trimming shortened V by 4 bases and J by 11 bases, and 20 bases separated the two germline ends. The CDR3 totals 14 residues. From germline, CDR1 is SGHTA and CDR2 FQGNSA. The CDR3 DNA follows: TGTGCCAGCAGCTACGCGGGTGGGGGGGCTTTGGCTTTCTTT. Translation gives CASSYAGGGALAFF.

This clonotype occurred many times. The chain couples TRBV7-2 to TRBJ1-1, with 7 positions matching TRBD1. This CDR3 spans 16 amino acids. V was clipped by 1 base and J by 2 bases; unmatched bases: 7. Germline CDR1 reads SGHTA; CDR2 reads FQGNSA. Written as DNA, the CDR3 is TGTGCCAGCAGCTTAGTTCCGGGACAGACAAACACTGAAGCTTTCTTT. The encoded protein is CASSLVPGQTNTEAFF.

This clonotype has at least ten counts. The chain uses TRBV7-9 and TRBJ1-5, with D unresolved. Germline CDR1 SEHNR, CDR2 FQNEAQ (reference sequence). This CDR3 is 15 amino acids long. V lost 1 base and J 3 bases, leaving 10 bases between the germline ends. CDR3 sequence reads: CASSLGRQFNQPQHF. The CDR3 DNA reads as TGTGCCAGCAGCTTAGGCAGACAATTCAATCAGCCCCAGCATTTT.

The chain links TRBV28 to TRBJ1-3; D unresolved. The V end was cut by 5 bases, the J end by 8 bases, with 13 bases between. The CDR3 contains 13 residues. Germline CDR1 MDHEN, CDR2 SYDVKM. The CDR3, as DNA: TGTGCCAGCAGTCCTGGACCTCGGGACACCATATATTTT. Translation gives CASSPGPRDTIYF.

The rearrangement uses TRBV20-1 and TRBJ1-1; possible D gene TRBD1, 5 bases. CDR3 length equals 12 residues. V was pared by 7 bases and J by 4 bases, with 13 bases between. CDR1 and CDR2 (germline): DFQATT, SNEGSKA (reference sequence). The CDR3 sequence is CSDAGTGTEAFF. CDR3 DNA sequence: TGCAGTGACGCAGGGACGGGCACTGAAGCTTTCTTT.

The chain carries TRBV7-8 and TRBJ1-6; a possible D gene is TRBD1 (6 bases). Germline-derived CDR1 and CDR2 are SGHVS and FQNEAQ. CDR3 size: 12 residues. Deletions cut 1 base from V and 12 bases from J, with 7 bases between. As DNA, the CDR3 is TGTGCCAGCAGCTTAGAAGGGGGACCCCTCCACTTT. Protein product: CASSLEGGPLHF.

The chain carries TRBV19 and TRBJ2-6; the D gene could be TRBD1 or TRBD2 (6 bases each). From germline, CDR1 is LNHDA and CDR2 SQIVND (reference sequence). The V gene lost 5 bases and the J gene lost 2 bases, with 19 bases spanning the gap. The CDR3 runs 18 residues. DNA of the CDR3: TGTGCCAGTAGTCCCCCATGGAGGGGGGACACTGGGGCCAACGTCCTGACTTTC. Encoded protein: CASSPPWRGDTGANVLTF.

The chain joins TRBV6-6 to TRBJ1-6; D remains ambiguous. The germline V and J ends were trimmed by 6 bases and 10 bases, with 19 bases remaining between them. CDR3 length equals 15 residues. The germline gives CDR1 MNHNY, CDR2 SVGAGI (reference sequence). CDR3 loop: CASRVVRAGGSPLHF. CDR3 DNA sequence: TGTGCCAGCAGGGTCGTTAGGGCGGGAGGATCACCCCTCCACTTT.

The rearrangement links TRBV7-3 to TRBJ1-6; D gene ambiguous. CDR3 length equals 15 residues. Deletions cut 8 bases from V and 6 bases from J, with 17 bases between. Germline V gene lookup returns CDR1 SGHTA and CDR2 FQGTGA. The CDR3 DNA reads TGTGCCAGCCCCTATCGCTTAGGCGTTAATTCACCCCTCCACTTT. Its protein product is CASPYRLGVNSPLHF.

The chain joins TRBV28 to TRBJ1-5, with TRBD1 matching 8 bases. The length of the CDR3 is 14 residues. CDR1 and CDR2 from the germline V gene are MDHEN and SYDVKM. After removal of 3 bases from V and 5 bases from J, the junction contained 3 bases not matched to a gene. CDR3 sequence (DNA): TGTGCCAGCAGTTTGGGACAGGCAGATCAGCCCCAGCATTTT. This codes for CASSLGQADQPQHF. Drawing the rest from reference TRBV28 and TRBJ1-5, the complete variable domain is DVKVTQSSRYLVKRTGEKVFLECVQDMDHENMFWYRQDPGLGLRLIYFSYDVKMKEKGDIPEGYSVSREKKERFSLILESASTNQTSMYLCASSLGQADQPQHFGDGTRLSIL.

This clonotype was seen repeatedly, ten times or more. The chain employs TRBV4-1 and TRBJ2-7; 9 bases align to TRBD1. J lost 10 bases, V lost 6 bases, and 13 bases had no gene match. This CDR3 contains 14 residues. Germline V gene lookup returns CDR1 MGHRA and CDR2 YSYEKL. CDR3 nucleotides: TGCGCCAGCAGTCAACCGGGACAGGGTCTGAAACAGTACTTC. Amino acids: CASSQPGQGLKQYF.

J is TRBJ2-7 and V is TRBV30, with TRBD1 matching 8 bases. CDR1 and CDR2 from the germline V gene are GTSNPN and SVGIG (reference sequence). After removal of 4 bases from V and 2 bases from J, the junction contained 4 bases not matched to a gene. The CDR3 consists of 13 residues. The CDR3 DNA reads as TGTGCCTGGACCGGGACAGGTCCCTACGAGCAGTACTTC. Translation gives CAWTGTGPYEQYF.

This clonotype was picked up many times. The chain links TRBV6-6 to TRBJ1-2, with TRBD1 matching over 8 bases. With 5 bases clipped from V and 6 bases from J, the junction kept 5 bases outside the gene matches. The germline V gene encodes CDR1 MNHNY and CDR2 SVGAGI (reference sequence). This CDR3 is built from 13 residues. Here the CDR3 DNA reads TGTGCCAGCAGTCCGACAGGGGTGGATGGCTACACCTTC. Translating it yields CASSPTGVDGYTF.